One sample yielded the 7 T cell receptor beta chains listed below, sequenced in a study of shared clonotypes between healthy human individuals. This table comes from immunoSEQ multiplex PCR, and its TCRdb copy is limited to in-frame clones, with some not included. The table has about 1.4 million clones, roughly 96% seen once. Sequenced sample: naive CD4+ T cells sorted from blood. Subset reported: CD45RA+ positively selected. The receptors shown here come from a man aged 25 to 45 in good health.

V usage is TRBV9 and J usage is TRBJ2-1; TRBD2 agrees at 13 bases. The length of the CDR3 is 21 residues. Germline values: CDR1 SGDLS, CDR2 YYNGEE. Germline trimming cut 4 bases from V and 8 bases from J; bases unmatched to any gene: 24. CDR3 region: CASSTRRRDRGGLAGVHEQFF. The CDR3 coding sequence is TGTGCCAGCAGCACACGTAGAAGGGACAGGGGAGGACTAGCGGGAGTACATGAGCAGTTCTTC.

The chain links TRBV28 to TRBJ1-4, with 8 nucleotides matching TRBD1. The CDR3 totals 15 residues. CDR1 is MDHEN and CDR2 is SYDVKM in the germline V gene. V shed 11 bases and J 7 bases; nucleotides not matched to a gene: 15. The CDR3 region is CAAARGQVFSEKLFF. Written as DNA, the CDR3 is TGTGCCGCAGCCCGGGGACAGGTATTTTCTGAAAAACTGTTTTTT.

The J gene is TRBJ2-1, the V gene TRBV10-1; possible D gene TRBD2, 5 bases. Germline V gene lookup returns CDR1 WNHNN and CDR2 SYGVQD (reference sequence). V lost 1 base to trimming and J lost 8 bases, with 18 bases between them. This CDR3 spans 16 amino acids. CDR3 region: CASSELGLGGVDEQFF. CDR3 sequence (DNA): TGCGCCAGCAGTGAGTTGGGGTTAGGAGGTGTGGATGAGCAGTTCTTC.

The chain is built from TRBV30 and TRBJ2-7; no firm D call. The CDR3 has 14 residues. From germline, CDR1 is GTSNPN and CDR2 SVGIG (reference sequence). V gave up 2 bases and J gave up 2 bases, with 13 bases separating them. The CDR3 DNA is TGTGCCTGGAGTTCAAGGACCCTTCCCTACGAGCAGTACTTC. Translated, it gives CAWSSRTLPYEQYF.

CDR3 region: CATSRTQGRVSYNEQFF. The CDR3 coding sequence is TGTGCCACCAGCAGAACTCAAGGGCGAGTATCCTACAATGAGCAGTTCTTC. The chain is built from TRBV15 and TRBJ2-1; D is ambiguous. The CDR3 runs to 17 residues. Per germline, CDR1 LNHNV and CDR2 YYDKDF (reference sequence). V lost 2 bases to trimming and J lost 1 base, with 15 bases between them.

This chain joins TRBV5-1 and TRBJ2-7; 8 positions agree with TRBD2. From germline, CDR1 is SGHRS and CDR2 YFSETQ. After removal of 0 bases from V and 5 bases from J, the junction contained 4 bases not matched to a gene. This CDR3 has 14 amino acids. The chain's CDR3 is CASSLDISGNEQYF. In DNA, the CDR3 is TGCGCCAGCAGCTTGGATATTAGCGGGAACGAGCAGTACTTC.

The chain joins TRBV10-1 to TRBJ2-7; D might be TRBD1 (6 bases). Germline-derived CDR1 and CDR2 are WNHNN and SYGVQD (reference sequence). V lost 3 bases and J 7 bases, leaving 19 bases between the germline ends. This CDR3 is built from 15 residues. The CDR3 here is CASSEWGLLPSEQYF. DNA for the CDR3: TGCGCCAGCAGTGAATGGGGGCTTTTGCCGTCTGAGCAGTACTTC.